What follows are 20 T cell receptor beta chains derived from one specimen sequenced in a study of OX40 agonist ivuxolimab in advanced cancers. Library preparation employed the immunoSEQ multiplex PCR assay. The table comes from immuneACCESS by way of TCRdb, which keeps in-frame sequences with V and J called. Part of the clones is missing from these tables; in studies checked, under half for an unresolved V gene and the rest for unknown reasons. The sample has around 50,000 clones on record, 85% of them singletons. The top ten constitute just over 20% of the sample. Sequencing was performed on CD4+ or CD8+ T cells sorted from blood, taken in a trial of the OX40 agonist ivuxolimab. These receptors were taken from an adult with an advanced solid tumor such as melanoma, head and neck, liver or kidney cancer.

The V and J genes are TRBV28 and TRBJ1-2; D not resolved. Germline V lookup: CDR1 MDHEN, CDR2 SYDVKM. The CDR3 sequence is 17 residues long. V gave up 4 bases and J gave up 2 bases, with 20 bases separating them. The CDR3, as DNA: TGTGCCAGCAGTTCTGAGGGCGTCTCCGCTGCGAACTATGGCTACACCTTC. Translating it yields CASSSEGVSAANYGYTF.

J is TRBJ2-3 and V is TRBV4-1, with D unclear. Germline CDR1 is MGHRA and CDR2 is YSYEKL. Trimming removed 0 bases from V and 4 bases from J, with 5 bases in between. The CDR3 has 13 amino acids. The CDR3 nucleotides are TGCGCCAGCAGCCAAGATCCGGCAGATACGCAGTATTTT. Encoded protein: CASSQDPADTQYF.

J is TRBJ2-2 and V is TRBV27, with TRBD1 matching over 7 bases. Germline CDR1 and CDR2: MNHEY and SMNVEV (reference sequence). The CDR3 consists of 13 residues. V trimming: 10 bases; J trimming: 9 bases; junction bases outside the gene matches: 11. The CDR3 region is CATRTGVLRELFF. The CDR3 DNA follows: TGTGCCACCAGAACAGGGGTCCTAAGGGAGCTGTTTTTT.

This clone showed up just a few times. The chain has TRBV29-1 and TRBJ2-5, with D possibly matching TRBD1 (5 bases). Germline-derived CDR1 and CDR2 are SQVTM and ANQGSEA. The CDR3 length is 15 residues. V was pared by 3 bases and J by 4 bases, with 18 bases between. This CDR3 reads CSVDPQGQVGETQYF. The CDR3, as DNA: TGCAGCGTTGACCCCCAGGGCCAAGTCGGAGAGACCCAGTACTTC.

This chain joins TRBV19 and TRBJ1-1; D might be TRBD1 (5 bases). Deletions cut 4 bases from V and 1 base from J, with 13 bases between. The germline gives CDR1 LNHDA, CDR2 SQIVND (reference sequence). The CDR3 spans 15 residues. CDR3 in DNA: TGTGCCAGTAGTACTTTGACAGATAAGAACACTGAAGCTTTCTTT. It is translated as CASSTLTDKNTEAFF.

This clone was seen only a few times. V gene TRBV4-3 combines with J gene TRBJ1-4; unclear D gene. This CDR3 has 13 amino acids. CDR1 and CDR2 (germline): LGHNA, YSLEER. Trimming stripped 1 base from V and 8 bases from J, with 8 bases between. The CDR3 DNA reads TGCGCCAGCAGCCAAGGTGGAGTAGAAAAACTGTTTTTT. Its protein is CASSQGGVEKLFF.

This clone was counted between two and nine times. This rearrangement joins TRBV27 to TRBJ2-3; D is ambiguous. This CDR3 is 14 amino acids long. In germline, CDR1 is MNHEY, CDR2 SMNVEV (reference sequence). V lost 5 bases and J lost 0, with 9 bases in between. The CDR3 region is CASSPSDSTDTQYF. In DNA, the CDR3 is TGTGCCAGCAGTCCCTCGGACAGCACAGATACGCAGTATTTT.

This sequence joins TRBV7-2 and TRBJ1-2; the D is unclear. Germline V gives CDR1 SGHTA, CDR2 FQGNSA. Trimming cost V 5 bases and J 12 bases, with 13 bases left between them. The CDR3 has 11 amino acids. The CDR3 bases are TGTGCCAGCAGCCCCGACGACGGTCACACCTTC. Its translation: CASSPDDGHTF.

The chain links TRBV28 to TRBJ1-1, with a tentative D call TRBD1 (6 bases). Germline values: CDR1 MDHEN, CDR2 SYDVKM. CDR3 size: 12 residues. Deletions cut 4 bases from V and 4 bases from J, with 7 bases between. The CDR3 region is CASSWGLTEAFF. CDR3 DNA: TGTGCCAGCAGTTGGGGGCTCACTGAAGCTTTCTTT.

V usage is TRBV14 and J usage is TRBJ1-1; no clear D. V was pared by 4 bases and J by 0 bases, with 12 bases between. Germline CDR1 SGHDN, CDR2 FVKESK. The CDR3 is 15 amino acids. The CDR3 loop is CASSRPPAVNTEAFF. The CDR3 bases are TGTGCCAGCAGCCGACCTCCCGCGGTGAACACTGAAGCTTTCTTT.

The rearrangement links TRBV7-2 to TRBJ1-5; D not resolved. The CDR3 is made up of 15 amino acids. Trimming left V 5 bases short and J 0 bases short, with 11 bases between. The germline V gene has CDR1 SGHTA and CDR2 FQGNSA. The CDR3 here is CASSPGLDSNQPQHF. The CDR3 DNA reads as TGTGCCAGCAGCCCAGGACTTGATAGCAATCAGCCCCAGCATTTT.

V usage is TRBV7-9 and J usage is TRBJ1-4, with D tentatively TRBD1 (6 bases). The length of the CDR3 is 14 residues. V dropped 4 bases and J dropped 6 bases, with 12 bases sitting between them. Germline CDR1 reads SEHNR; CDR2 reads FQNEAQ (reference sequence). The CDR3 spells CASSSGHLDEKLFF. The DNA of the CDR3 is TGTGCCAGCAGCTCGGGACATCTCGATGAAAAACTGTTTTTT.

The chain couples TRBV28 to TRBJ2-3; 8 bases are shared with TRBD2. V lost 2 bases to trimming and J lost 0 bases; unmatched junction nucleotides: 1. The CDR3 totals 15 residues. Germline V gene lookup returns CDR1 MDHEN and CDR2 SYDVKM. The CDR3 bases are TGTGCCAGCAGTTTAAGCGGGGGAAGCACAGATACGCAGTATTTT. Translated: CASSLSGGSTDTQYF.

The rearrangement uses TRBV27 and TRBJ2-7; 10 bases fit TRBD1. The V and J ends lost 5 bases and 3 bases, in that order; junction bases with no gene match: 7. The CDR3 consists of 15 residues. The germline V gene encodes CDR1 MNHEY and CDR2 SMNVEV (reference sequence). CDR3 loop: CASSPGTGAIYEQYV. As DNA, the CDR3 is TGTGCCAGCAGTCCGGGGACAGGGGCTATCTACGAGCAGTACGTC.

The chain combines TRBV5-1 with TRBJ2-3; tentative D call: TRBD1 (5 bases). The CDR3 has 13 amino acids. Germline V gene lookup returns CDR1 SGHRS and CDR2 YFSETQ. V lost 3 bases and J 4 bases, leaving 9 bases between the germline ends. Written as DNA, the CDR3 is TGCGCCAGCAGCTACAGGATCCCAGATACGCAGTATTTT. It translates to CASSYRIPDTQYF.

V is TRBV7-6 and J is TRBJ2-2; D unclear. V was clipped by 5 bases and J by 0 bases, with 16 bases between them. Germline V gene lookup returns CDR1 SGHVS and CDR2 FNYEAQ. This CDR3 region has 17 residues. As DNA, the CDR3 is TGTGCCAGCAGCCCAGTCCCCCGGACGGCGAACACCGGGGAGCTGTTTTTT. This sequence encodes CASSPVPRTANTGELFF.

The chain combines TRBV25-1 with TRBJ1-2, with D unresolved. This CDR3 contains 13 residues. Trimming cost V 6 bases and J 5 bases, with 13 bases left between them. Germline V gene lookup returns CDR1 MGHDK and CDR2 SYGVNS. The CDR3, as DNA: TGTGCCAGCAGCTTAGGGCAGACTTATGGCTACACCTTC. This sequence encodes CASSLGQTYGYTF.

The chain combines TRBV9 with TRBJ2-7; D remains ambiguous. The CDR3 covers 14 residues. From germline, CDR1 is SGDLS and CDR2 YYNGEE. V was cut by 0 bases and J by 1 base, with 8 bases left in between. CDR3: CASSVGVFSYEQYF. CDR3 DNA: TGTGCCAGCAGCGTAGGAGTTTTTTCCTACGAGCAGTACTTC.

The gene calls are TRBV19 and TRBJ1-3; D call uncertain. V lost 7 bases to trimming and J lost 8 bases, with 15 bases between them. In germline, CDR1 is LNHDA, CDR2 SQIVND (reference sequence). CDR3 length equals 13 residues. CDR3 in amino acids: CASTEWEADTIYF. The DNA of the CDR3 is TGTGCCAGTACCGAATGGGAGGCCGACACCATATATTTT.

Regarding this clone: An end of the junction differs from the germline gene, which may be a read error. The CDR3 nucleotides are TGTGCCAGCGGTGAGGGCTCTGCCCCTGAGCAGTTCTTC. Protein product: CASGEGSAPEQFF. The chain joins TRBV2 to TRBJ2-1; the D gene is possibly TRBD2 (5 bases). This CDR3 spans 13 amino acids. CDR1 and CDR2 from the germline V gene are SNHLY and FYNNEI. Variable domain in full (rest from reference TRBV2 and TRBJ2-1): EPEVTQTPSHQVTQMGQEVILRCVPISNHLYFYWYRQILGQKVEFLVSFYNNEISEKSEIFDDQFSVERPDGSNFTLKIRSTKLEDSAMYFCASGEGSAPEQFFGPGTRLTVL.